The T cell receptor (beta chain) described here comes from a study of T cells in Graves' hyperthyroidism and ophthalmopathy. Study-level findings and limits: Prediction of ophthalmopathy progression came a median approximately 6.5 months pre-onset.

The authors obtained PBMCs from about 9.5 ml of fresh peripheral blood. This clonotype has ten or more counts. What it binds is unknown. The CDR3 length is 14 residues. With 0 bases removed from V and 4 bases from J, the gap between germline ends came to 8 bases. The V gene's germline CDR1 is LGHDT and CDR2 YNNKEL (reference sequence). TCR beta CDR3 sequences were amplified from RNA transcripts. TCR CDR3 regions were first amplified by RT-PCR with HTBI primers. TCRdb re-called the multiplex PCR reads with MiXCR, one entry per CDR3 protein. Here the sample spans a few hundred thousand distinct CDR3 sequences, less than 20% being singletons.

This TCR was sampled from a woman aged 18 to 35 with Graves' hyperthyroidism. This sequence joins TRBV3-1 and TRBJ2-3; D not resolved. The sample consisted of blood. CDR3 nucleotide sequence: TGTGCCAGCAGCCAAGATATGATCTCAGATACGCAGTATTTT. This gives the protein CASSQDMISDTQYF.